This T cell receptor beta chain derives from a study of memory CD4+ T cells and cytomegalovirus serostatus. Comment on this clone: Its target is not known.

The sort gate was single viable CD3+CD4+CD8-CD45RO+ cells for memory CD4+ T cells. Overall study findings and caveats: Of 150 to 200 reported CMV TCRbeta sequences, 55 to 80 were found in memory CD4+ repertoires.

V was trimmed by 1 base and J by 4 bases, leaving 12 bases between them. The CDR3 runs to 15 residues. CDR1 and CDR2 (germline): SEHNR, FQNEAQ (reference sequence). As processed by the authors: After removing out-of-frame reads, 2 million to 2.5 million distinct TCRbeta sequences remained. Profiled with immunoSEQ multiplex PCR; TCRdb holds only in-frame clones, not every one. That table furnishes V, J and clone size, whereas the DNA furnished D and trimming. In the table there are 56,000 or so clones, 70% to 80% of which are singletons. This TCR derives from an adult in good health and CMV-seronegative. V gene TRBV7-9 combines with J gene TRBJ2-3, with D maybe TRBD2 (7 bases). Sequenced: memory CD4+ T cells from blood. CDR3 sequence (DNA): TGTGCCAGCAGCTTAGGCGGGGGCGAAGCAGATACGCAGTATTTT. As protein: CASSLGGGEADTQYF.